This T cell receptor (beta chain) is from a study of cytomegalovirus exposure and HLA in healthy donors. Study background: A previous analysis identified fewer than 130 million unique TCR beta sequences derived from 180 million or so T cells. Study conclusions and caveats: According to reports, the classifier identified cytomegalovirus status with high specificity and sensitivity. Most TCR sequences proved rare, with some public TCRs found in many donors.

The CDR3 is 15 residues long. The V gene's germline CDR1 is LGHNA and CDR2 YSLEER. With V trimmed by 1 base and J by 7 bases, 8 bases remained unmatched. Details on this clone: Its cognate antigen is unknown.

With 60 Vbeta and 13 Jbeta primers, the PCR was carried out. The protocol was immunoSEQ multiplex PCR, while the TCRdb copy is restricted to in-frame clones and leaves out a portion. The sample shows 200,000 to 300,000 clones, approximately 84% of them seen only once. The receptor comes from a woman in her 40s in good health and CMV-seropositive. The chain is built from TRBV4-3 and TRBJ1-1; 8 bases align to TRBD1. Input material: PBMCs. The CDR3 sequence: CASSQVDRAQGEAFF. As DNA, the CDR3 is TGCGCCAGCAGCCAAGTGGACAGGGCTCAAGGTGAAGCTTTCTTT.